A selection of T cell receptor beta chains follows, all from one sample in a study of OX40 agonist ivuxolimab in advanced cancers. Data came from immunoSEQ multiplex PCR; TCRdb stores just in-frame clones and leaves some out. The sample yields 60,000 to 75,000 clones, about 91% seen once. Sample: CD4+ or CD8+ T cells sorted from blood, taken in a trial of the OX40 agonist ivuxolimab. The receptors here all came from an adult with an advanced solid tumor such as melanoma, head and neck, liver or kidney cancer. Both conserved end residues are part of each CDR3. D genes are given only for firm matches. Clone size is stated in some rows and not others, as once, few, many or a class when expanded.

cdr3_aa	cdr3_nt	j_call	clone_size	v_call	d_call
CASSLGGQGDSYTF	TGCGCCAGCAGCTTGGGGGGACAGGGTGATTCGTACACCTTC	TRBJ1-2	.	TRBV5-1	TRBD1
CASSLDRGLYGYTF	TGTGCCAGCAGCTTGGACAGGGGGCTTTACGGCTACACCTTC	TRBJ1-2	.	TRBV5-4	TRBD1
CASSAEHYTQYF	TGTGCCAGCAGCGCCGAACATTATACGCAGTATTTT	TRBJ2-3	.	TRBV9	.
CASSLDRVEAFF	TGCGCCAGCAGCTTGGACAGGGTCGAGGCTTTCTTT	TRBJ1-1	.	TRBV5-1	.
CASSPGTSRIQYF	TGTGCCAGCAGCCCGGGGACCTCTCGTATCCAGTACTTC	TRBJ2-5	.	TRBV7-3	.
CASSEYEQYF	TGTGCCAGCAGCGAATACGAGCAGTACTTC	TRBJ2-7	.	TRBV5-4	.
CASSPSVGGGRAHEQFF	TGTGCCAGCAGCCCCTCCGTGGGGGGCGGGAGGGCCCATGAGCAGTTCTTC	TRBJ2-1	once	TRBV7-8	TRBD2
CASSIDLIDTEAFF	TGTGCCAGTAGTATAGATCTAATAGACACTGAAGCTTTCTTT	TRBJ1-1	.	TRBV19	.
CAWASGLFGQYF	TGTGCTTGGGCTAGCGGGCTCTTCGGGCAGTACTTC	TRBJ2-7	.	TRBV7-5	.
CASSSGLQTEAFF	TGTGCCAGCAGCTCAGGCCTCCAGACTGAAGCTTTCTTT	TRBJ1-1	.	TRBV7-2	.
CASSEGGSWDYEQYF	TGTGCCAGCAGTGAAGGAGGGTCTTGGGACTACGAGCAGTACTTC	TRBJ2-7	.	TRBV6-1	.
CASSEGDRSVHF	TGTGCCAGCAGTGAAGGTGACCGTAGTGTTCATTTT	TRBJ1-5	.	TRBV28	.
CASSPYRGLGNEQFF	TGTGCCAGCAGCCCATACAGGGGGCTGGGGAATGAGCAGTTCTTC	TRBJ2-1	.	TRBV11-2	TRBD1
CASSGDRQETQYF	TGTGCCAGCAGTGGGGACAGGCAAGAGACCCAGTACTTC	TRBJ2-5	.	TRBV2	TRBD1
CASSFDSNQPQHF	TGCGCCAGCAGCTTTGACAGCAATCAGCCCCAGCATTTT	TRBJ1-5	.	TRBV5-1	.